This TCR beta chain was identified during a study of cytomegalovirus exposure and HLA in healthy donors. Background on the study: In an earlier analysis, approximately 120 million unique TCR beta sequences were found from 200 million or so T cells. Study observations and caveats: It was in a later analysis that TCR association rates were seen to vary by HLA locus, highest for DRB1 and lowest for HLA-C. Later analysis indicated greater clonal expansion among HLA-associated TCR beta chains than among equally common other chains. Investigators reported over 150 TCR beta chains as tied to cytomegalovirus.

As concerns this clone: Its antigen is unidentified.

CDR1 and CDR2 (germline): LNHDA, SQIVND (reference sequence). The CDR3 has 16 amino acids. The V segment lost 3 bases and the J segment 7 bases; nucleotides outside the gene matches: 11. A multiplex PCR was run with 60 Vbeta primers and 13 Jbeta primers. Clones were read by immunoSEQ multiplex PCR, and TCRdb kept only the in-frame ones, dropping some. The table counts 100,000 to 150,000 clones; roughly 0.94% lies in the top ten. This chain connects TRBV19 to TRBJ2-1, with 8 bases identical to TRBD2. What was sequenced was PBMCs. The receptor comes from a man between 18 and 29 years old in good health and CMV-seronegative. In DNA, the CDR3 is TGTGCCAGTAGTATGCTCACCGGGACTAGTGGGAATGAGCAGTTCTTC. Its translation: CASSMLTGTSGNEQFF.